Below, one T cell receptor (beta chain) is given with its context. The antigen remains undetermined. After removal of 4 bases from V and 8 bases from J, the junction contained 8 bases not matched to a gene. The CDR3 sequence is 13 residues long. The V gene's germline CDR1 is SGHKS and CDR2 YYEKEE (reference sequence). The record originates from a study of CD8+ T cells in alopecia areata. Study-wide background: The study gave treated patients oral tofacitinib at 5 to 10 mg twice daily.

Regarding treatment: oral pan-JAK inhibitor, 5-10 mg twice daily. Those with alopecia areata gave lesional scalp punch biopsies and peripheral blood. Study-wide points: Tofacitinib significantly brought down scalp clonality and expanded CD8+ clones among top 100.

After isolation, RNA underwent reverse transcription to generate cDNA as the sequencing template. This table comes from immunoSEQ multiplex PCR, and its TCRdb copy is limited to in-frame clones, with some not included. The data show around 300,000 clones, about 60% seen once. The chain employs TRBV5-5 and TRBJ1-2, with TRBD1 matching over 7 bases. The TCR originated in a human donor with alopecia areata. Specimen: CD4+ T cells sorted from blood, collected around week 52, from a patient treated with tofacitinib. The CDR3 DNA is TGTGCCAGCAGCAGAAGGACAGGCCAAGGCTACACCTTC. It yields the protein CASSRRTGQGYTF.